This T cell receptor beta chain was obtained from a study of cytotoxic CD8 clonotypes in ibrutinib-treated CLL. Looking at the study overall: The patients comprised some twelve relapsed/refractory and 15 treatment-naive cases, 17 IGHV unmutated. Patients attained 24 partial and 2 complete responses; at median around 63 months, around 15 remained remitted while around twelve progressed.

Trimming left V 3 bases short and J 3 bases short, with 14 bases between. The CDR3 runs to 15 residues. CDR1 is SNHLY and CDR2 is FYNNEI in the germline V gene. This clone turned up a few times. Its target is unknown. Generated by immunoSEQ multiplex PCR, the TCRdb table keeps only in-frame clones and is missing some. In the table there are around 310,000 clones, around four fifths of which are singletons. The study, taken as a whole, reports: Clonality increased at ibrutinib response and stayed stable in sustained remission. At progression, however, it fell back toward baseline. Clonality measured at baseline exceeded age-matched healthy donors, tracking circulating CD8+ T-cell counts.

The chain couples TRBV2 to TRBJ1-2; D remains unclear. The sequencing here drew on PBMCs, taken before ibrutinib treatment. The sequence was obtained from a human donor with chronic lymphocytic leukemia. CDR3 in amino acids: CASSDTKRFYYGYTF. The CDR3 bases are TGTGCCAGCAGTGATACAAAACGATTCTACTATGGCTACACCTTC.